This T cell receptor (beta chain) was identified in a study of Graves' ophthalmopathy and Graves' hyperthyroidism. The study's findings and limits: In predicting ophthalmopathy progression, the model reached over 70% sensitivity and 72.22% specificity. In blood, most expanded thyroid clonotypes above 0.001 frequency were also detected.

Researchers took RNA transcripts and amplified TCR beta CDR3 regions from them. HTBI primers were used in a first-round RT-PCR, which preceded a second-round multiplex PCR. TCRdb reprocessed the multiplex PCR reads via MiXCR and lists one record per CDR3 protein. The sample lists around 1.1 million distinct CDR3 sequences, roughly two fifths occurring once. CDR3 length equals 14 residues. V lost 5 bases and J lost 7, with 14 bases in between. CDR1 is SEHNR and CDR2 is FQNEAQ in the germline V gene (reference sequence). This clonotype was seen ten or more times. Its antigen is as yet unknown. In this cohort, patients with other autoimmune diseases, uncontrolled infections, pregnancy or lactation were excluded.

The J gene is TRBJ1-4, the V gene TRBV7-9, with unresolved D. The clonotype comes from an adult man with Graves' hyperthyroidism. Sequencing used peripheral blood or thyroid tissue (not recorded which). In nucleotides, the CDR3 is TGTGCCAGCAGCAAGGGTTTGTTAGGTGAAAAACTGTTTTTT. It is translated as CASSKGLLGEKLFF.